These T cell receptor beta chains were read from a single sample in a study of T cell responses to AZD1222 COVID-19 vaccine. Method: immunoSEQ multiplex PCR; TCRdb's copy keeps in-frame clones and lacks some. The sample lists some 120,000 clones; around 90% were seen once. The source material was peripheral blood, sampled on day 0 of AZD1222 vaccination. The receptor source for this set is an adult in good health. CDR3s include the opening cysteine and the closing phenylalanine or tryptophan. The order of the fields is V gene, clone size, J gene, CDR3 protein. Clone size is not always given. Where it is, it says once, few, many or a class for expanded clones.

v_gene: TRBV19; abundance: .; j_gene: TRBJ2-2; CDR3aa: CATRQGDVTGELFF
v_gene: TRBV7-9; abundance: .; j_gene: TRBJ1-6; CDR3aa: CASSPTGGSPLHF
v_gene: TRBV4-3; abundance: .; j_gene: TRBJ1-1; CDR3aa: CASSQESSRTEAFF
v_gene: TRBV11-2; abundance: .; j_gene: TRBJ1-4; CDR3aa: CASSLTEFSNEKLFF
v_gene: TRBV11-2; abundance: .; j_gene: TRBJ1-2; CDR3aa: CASSLVGQGHYGYTF
v_gene: TRBV7-6; abundance: .; j_gene: TRBJ2-7; CDR3aa: CASSLGAATGIGYEQYF
v_gene: TRBV7-3; abundance: .; j_gene: TRBJ2-3; CDR3aa: CASSPIGASGGDTDTQYF
v_gene: TRBV7-2; abundance: .; j_gene: TRBJ2-5; CDR3aa: CASSLVSAGSETQYF
v_gene: TRBV30; abundance: .; j_gene: TRBJ2-5; CDR3aa: CAWRGTGQETQYF
v_gene: TRBV7-8; abundance: once; j_gene: TRBJ1-5; CDR3aa: CASSNGGYFQPQHF
v_gene: TRBV28; abundance: few; j_gene: TRBJ1-2; CDR3aa: CASTRGYGGYTF
v_gene: TRBV28; abundance: .; j_gene: TRBJ1-6; CDR3aa: CASSSPTGNSPLHF
v_gene: TRBV19; abundance: .; j_gene: TRBJ1-1; CDR3aa: CASRRDRGAFF
v_gene: TRBV7-2; abundance: .; j_gene: TRBJ1-2; CDR3aa: CASRQSYGYTF
v_gene: TRBV5-6; abundance: once; j_gene: TRBJ2-3; CDR3aa: CASSWRGQGYSDTQYF
v_gene: TRBV2; abundance: .; j_gene: TRBJ1-4; CDR3aa: CASSVAGRNEKLFF
v_gene: TRBV10-3; abundance: .; j_gene: TRBJ2-7; CDR3aa: CAISPHIQAYEQYF
v_gene: TRBV28; abundance: .; j_gene: TRBJ1-2; CDR3aa: CASSGAFGYTF
v_gene: TRBV27; abundance: .; j_gene: TRBJ1-5; CDR3aa: CASSLSWSYSNQPQHF
v_gene: TRBV20-1; abundance: .; j_gene: TRBJ1-3; CDR3aa: CSARGQGTIYF
v_gene: TRBV25-1; abundance: .; j_gene: TRBJ2-1; CDR3aa: CASTRTLAGIYNEQFF
v_gene: TRBV30; abundance: .; j_gene: TRBJ1-1; CDR3aa: CAWSDRPNTEAFF